This entry features one T cell receptor beta chain sequence. This sample is part of a study of T cells after yellow fever vaccination. The germline V and J ends were trimmed by 3 bases and 0 bases, with 15 bases remaining between them. The CDR3 is 16 residues long. CDR1 is SGHNT, CDR2 YYREEE, per germline (reference sequence). TCRdb processed the 5' RACE reads anew with MiXCR; each CDR3 protein has one entry. The sample has 400,000 to 650,000 distinct CDR3 sequences; 20% to 25% are singletons. The genes are TRBV5-4 and TRBJ2-5, with a tentative D call TRBD2 (5 bases). The sequences come from PBMCs, collected more than 20 days after the first yellow fever vaccination. The receptor was derived from a man aged 18 to 29 who received the YFV17D yellow fever vaccine. Here the CDR3 DNA reads TGTGCCAGCAGCTCCCTTCGAGCGGAGTACCAAGAGACCCAGTACTTC. Translated, it gives CASSSLRAEYQETQYF.